This is a list of T cell receptor beta chains from one sample in a study of T cells in Graves' hyperthyroidism and ophthalmopathy. TCRdb reprocessed the multiplex PCR reads with MiXCR, giving one entry per CDR3 protein. The sample includes hundreds of thousands of distinct CDR3 sequences, over 12% seen only once; the top ten take roughly 4.5%. The sample was blood. The source is a woman aged 35 to 49 with Graves' ophthalmopathy. Both conserved end residues are part of each CDR3. Each record gives: V gene, clone size, J gene, D gene, CDR3 protein, CDR3 DNA. D genes are given only for firm matches. Clone size is stated in some rows and not others, as once, few, many or a class when expanded.

TRBV2,many,TRBJ2-3,TRBD2,CASTYTSVADTQYF,TGTGCCAGCACGTACACTAGCGTGGCAGATACGCAGTATTTT
TRBV7-6,many,TRBJ1-6,-,CASSPQGNHNSPLHF,TGTGCCAGCAGCCCACAGGGAAATCATAATTCACCCCTCCACTTT
TRBV11-1,few,TRBJ2-7,TRBD2,CASSSSRAGGSYEQYF,TGTGCCAGCAGCTCCTCACGAGCGGGAGGGTCCTACGAGCAGTACTTC
TRBV24-1,-,TRBJ2-3,-,CATSVDEGYPDTQYF,TGTGCCACCAGTGTGGACGAAGGGTACCCAGATACGCAGTATTTT
TRBV7-2,many,TRBJ1-3,-,CASSPWSSGNTIYF,TGTGCCAGCAGCCCCTGGTCTTCTGGAAACACCATATATTTT
TRBV9,-,TRBJ1-1,TRBD1,CASSVGQGWNKKAFF,TGTGCCAGCAGCGTCGGACAGGGATGGAACAAGAAGGCTTTCTTT
TRBV7-8,once,TRBJ2-5,TRBD1,CASSSSGGWGAQYF,TGTGCCAGCAGCTCGTCAGGGGGCTGGGGGGCCCAGTACTTC
TRBV6-4,few,TRBJ1-6,-,CATLKQENNSPLHF,TGTGCCACGTTAAAACAGGAGAATAATTCACCCCTCCACTTT
TRBV6-5,many,TRBJ2-5,TRBD2,CASTLTGTSKETQYF,TGTGCCAGCACCTTGACCGGGACTAGTAAAGAGACCCAGTACTTC
TRBV7-2,many,TRBJ2-7,-,CASSLGTEQTYEQYF,TGTGCCAGCAGCTTGGGAACCGAACAAACCTACGAGCAGTACTTC
TRBV29-1,many,TRBJ1-2,-,CSVEVDPGYTF,TGCAGCGTTGAAGTGGACCCGGGCTACACCTTC
TRBV25-1,few,TRBJ2-7,-,CASSEGPGRYEQYF,TGTGCCAGCAGTGAGGGTCCGGGAAGGTACGAGCAGTACTTC
TRBV24-1,few,TRBJ2-2,-,CATSRSGVTGDLFF,TGTGCCACCAGCCGTTCAGGGGTCACCGGGGATCTGTTTTTT
TRBV10-3,many,TRBJ2-2,TRBD1,CAISAGQGAMNTGELFF,TGTGCCATCAGTGCCGGACAGGGGGCGATGAACACCGGGGAGCTGTTTTTT
TRBV20-1,-,TRBJ1-1,-,CSARGGAGNTEAFF,TGCAGTGCTAGAGGGGGGGCGGGCAACACTGAAGCTTTCTTT
TRBV6-2/TRBV6-3,many,TRBJ2-2,TRBD2,CASSWTSPFTGELFF,TGTGCCAGCAGTTGGACTAGCCCGTTCACCGGGGAGCTGTTTTTT
TRBV29-1,many,TRBJ2-5,-,CSVAQGRETQYF,TGCAGCGTTGCTCAGGGAAGAGAGACCCAGTACTTC
TRBV12-3/TRBV12-4,-,TRBJ2-7,-,CASSFGGTMNEQYF,TGTGCCAGCAGTTTCGGGGGGACAATGAACGAGCAGTACTTC
TRBV29-1,-,TRBJ2-7,-,CSVVLGEQYF,TGCAGCGTTGTTCTCGGCGAGCAGTACTTC
TRBV6-1,once,TRBJ2-5,TRBD2,CASTLTSGSPAQYF,TGTGCCAGCACCCTGACTAGCGGGAGCCCCGCCCAGTACTTC
TRBV19,many,TRBJ2-2,-,CASSPSLLGGELFF,TGTGCCAGTAGCCCATCGCTTTTAGGCGGGGAGCTGTTTTTT
TRBV7-9,many,TRBJ1-1,-,CASSLARGDTEAFF,TGTGCCAGCAGCTTAGCGCGCGGGGACACTGAAGCTTTCTTT
TRBV16,many,TRBJ1-1,-,CASSQLSGGPTGAFF,TGTGCCAGCAGCCAATTATCGGGAGGGCCCACGGGGGCTTTCTTT
TRBV10-3,few,TRBJ1-1,-,CAISPWVGTRPNTEAFF,TGTGCCATCAGTCCTTGGGTAGGGACACGACCGAACACTGAAGCTTTCTTT
TRBV19,-,TRBJ2-4,TRBD1,CASSTRTGGENIQYF,TGTGCCAGTAGTACGAGGACAGGGGGCGAGAACATTCAGTACTTC
TRBV19,many,TRBJ2-5,TRBD1,CASSIDPGTGTQYF,TGTGCCAGTAGTATAGATCCAGGGACAGGGACCCAGTACTTC
TRBV10-3,many,TRBJ2-1,TRBD2,CAISAGTSYYNEQFF,TGTGCCATCAGTGCCGGGACTAGTTACTACAATGAGCAGTTCTTC
TRBV6-1,many,TRBJ1-5,-,CASRPSRGNQPQHF,TGTGCCAGCAGACCATCACGAGGCAATCAGCCCCAGCATTTT
TRBV7-2,few,TRBJ2-7,-,CASSPDWQSYEQYF,TGTGCCAGCAGCCCCGACTGGCAGTCCTACGAGCAGTACTTC
TRBV12-3/TRBV12-4,many,TRBJ2-7,-,CASSFWPEYYEQYF,TGTGCCAGCAGTTTCTGGCCGGAGTACTACGAGCAGTACTTC
TRBV9,-,TRBJ2-7,-,CASSVADSSSLQYF,TGTGCCAGCAGCGTAGCTGATTCTTCTTCTTTGCAGTACTTC
TRBV6-1,many,TRBJ1-5,-,CASSPLTDSNQPQHF,TGTGCCAGCAGCCCACTGACAGATAGCAATCAGCCCCAGCATTTT